This T cell receptor (beta chain) was documented in a study of immune characteristics of hereditary and idiopathic chronic pancreatitis. Turning to the overall study: Local pancreatic immune cells and TCRbeta repertoires were profiled in hereditary and idiopathic chronic pancreatitis and were compared with control organ donor pancreases. The gDNA-based approach was chosen because it involved minimal in vitro experimental manipulation of pancreas-infiltrating T cells. TCRbeta sequencing included about five control pancreases, fewer than ten pancreases with hereditary chronic pancreatitis and about six pancreases with idiopathic chronic pancreatitis. What the work shows at the level of the full study, not this receptor alone: The study did not include chronic pancreatitis caused by alcohol use. Because patient tissue could be obtained only at the time of TPIAT, differences in disease duration may have affected the immune findings. Differences in Vbeta-Jbeta gene family usage, including TRBV10, TRBV19, TRBV23 and TRBV5, were found between hereditary and idiopathic chronic pancreatitis. Both chronic pancreatitis groups showed significantly increased TCRbeta repertoire diversity and reduced clonality versus controls. Among some 14 chronic pancreatitis patients, the number of productive TCR rearrangements showed a positive correlation with disease severity scores.

The receptor library was made with the immunoSEQ multiplex PCR assay. From pancreatic genomic DNA, the TCRbeta CDR3 region and adjacent sequences were amplified and sequenced. The authors' analysis ran thus. Repertoire diversity was assessed as a mean normalized Shannon-Wiener index, together with productive clonality and counts of productive rearrangements. The nonparametric Mann-Whitney U test was used to compare repertoire metrics between the control and chronic pancreatitis groups. A clonotype counted as shared when its CDR3beta sequence had identical amino acid composition and length across subjects. Here the immuneACCESS table is served through TCRdb, limited to in-frame sequences with V and J called. Missing clones are a known gap in these copies; in checked studies unresolved V genes cover under half, and the rest lacks a known reason. V and J calls and clone size come straight from that table; D and trimming were deduced from the DNA. This sample holds over 14,000 clones; about 73% were observed only once. The ten largest clones take up 14% of the sample.

Notes on this clone: Its target antigen remains unknown. The sample holds no much larger clone one base away, and base qualities are not on file.

CDR1 SEHNR and CDR2 FQNEAQ are derived from the germline V gene (reference sequence). The CDR3 sequence holds 15 residues, the cysteine and phenylalanine included. Only the CDR3 DNA is retained, 45 bases long and in frame from the first base. The V end loses 1 base and the J end loses 8 bases, and a stretch of 12 bases separates them. Chronic pancreatitis pancreas tissue came from patients undergoing total pancreatectomy with islet autotransplantation (TPIAT). The chronic pancreatitis patients who were included had no known history of diabetes. For TCRbeta sequencing, genomic DNA was extracted directly from bulk pancreas tissue without sorting T cells. At two US centers, pancreas tissues from patients and organ donors were collected on a consecutive basis.

The TCR originated in a human donor with chronic pancreatitis. Recombination linked TRBV7-9 to TRBJ1-6; the D gene identity is not certain. Sequencing was performed on pancreas tissue with hereditary chronic pancreatitis. The nucleotide sequence reads as follows: TGTGCCAGCAGCTTAGGGGGTAGTCTTGATTCACCCCTCCACTTT. It translates to CASSLGGSLDSPLHF.